The source of this T cell receptor (beta chain) is a study of human T cells and chemical hapten exposure (dated by TCRdb to the early 2020s). In the study overall: For sensitization, 2% DPC in acetone was applied to a roughly 2 cm by roughly 2 cm area of upper inner arm skin. Patch testing was performed on the upper back with Finn chambers containing 0.01% DPC, and the patch tests were scored after 6 days according to International Contact Dermatitis Research Group standards. Libraries were pooled for sequencing, and per-sample TCR yields varied mainly because of small differences in library volumes within the pool. This study followed changes in the peripheral blood TCR repertoire in vivo during primary and secondary sensitization of alopecia patients to the hapten diphenylcyclopropenone (DPC). Blood samples were taken from patients before sensitization (week 0) and then at 2, 6 and about 24 weeks after DPC sensitization. Throughout the study period of roughly 24 weeks, patients also received therapeutic DPC doses to the scalp every week. Alopecia areata with under or over 50% scalp involvement, alopecia totalis and alopecia universalis were represented in the patient cohort, which was mostly female. Approximately 28 alopecia patients gave blood for TCR sequencing at one to four time points (pre-sensitization, 2, 6 and 24 weeks).

Details on this clonotype: It has no known antigen specificity. No base qualities exist here, and no much larger clone lies one base off it.

Library method: RACE. Instrument used: NextSeq 500. During library preparation, unique molecular identifiers were attached to individual cDNA molecules so that TCRs could be counted in a quantitative, reproducible way. From each blood RNA sample, both TCR alpha and TCR beta chains were sequenced. Regarding the original processing steps: Samples had a median of around 92,000 TCRs, with a range from roughly 20,000 to 690,600. The Decombinator software suite was used to annotate the V, J and CDR3 of the TCR reads. To make PS versus PT1 abundance plots, every sample was subsampled to the same number of TCRs (28,000). Expanded TCRs were defined as absent before sensitization and observed at least eight times at the 2-week time point. In TCRdb, the public reads were trimmed at Q25 with fastp and aligned with MiXCR, with productive beta chains retained. Here each entry gathers all rows of one CDR3 protein and keeps the most common genes and DNA. It is TCRdb's table, rather than the study itself, that gives the V and J calls and clone size. Recorded for this sample are a few hundred thousand distinct CDR3 sequences; about 8.1% of them occurred a single time. The top ten constitute about 2.1% of the sample.

The time point label corresponds to: pre-sensitization, week 0. The sample's treatment or condition label, decoded: therapeutic diphenylcyclopropenone sensitization with weekly scalp DPC. Blood at each patch-test visit was drawn before the patch test was applied. To be eligible, patients had to be aged 18 to 70, diagnosed with alopecia and judged suitable for DPC therapy, while pregnant patients were excluded. Total RNA was extracted from unfractionated whole blood collected in Tempus Blood RNA tubes. General findings and caveats noted by the study authors: After repeated subsampling, changes were observed in the strength of the expansion versus patch-test correlation and in the threshold at which the correlation became significant. Because every patient had alopecia, a presumed autoimmune disease, the patients' immune response might differ from that of healthy individuals. The number of PT1 expanded TCRs positively correlated with patch test score, significant at thresholds 8, 16 and 32 but not 4. Compared with pre-sensitization or healthy control sets, expanded TCRs formed significantly more large CDR3 similarity clusters, which is consistent with antigen-driven responses. DPC sensitization did not change how many TCRs were above 1 in 1000 frequency, and no evidence was found of alterations in global repertoire structure.

The germline V gene specifies SGHVS as CDR1 and FQNEAQ as CDR2. Trimming takes 5 bases from V and 6 bases from J, and the germline ends sit 15 bases apart. Its CDR3 holds 14 amino acids, cysteine through phenylalanine. Left in the record is the CDR3 DNA by itself, 42 bases read in frame from the first base. The sample in question was whole blood, obtained in connection with sensitization to the hapten diphenylcyclopropenone (DPC). The sequence joins TRBV7-8 to TRBJ2-3; possibly the D gene is TRBD1, per 6 matching bases. The sequence was collected from a woman aged 40 to 49 with alopecia areata. Some clones in this sample may be carry-over from other donors' samples. The CDR3 region has the sequence CASSLRAQGDTQYF. The base sequence is TGTGCCAGCAGCCTACGGGCCCAGGGGGATACGCAGTATTTT.